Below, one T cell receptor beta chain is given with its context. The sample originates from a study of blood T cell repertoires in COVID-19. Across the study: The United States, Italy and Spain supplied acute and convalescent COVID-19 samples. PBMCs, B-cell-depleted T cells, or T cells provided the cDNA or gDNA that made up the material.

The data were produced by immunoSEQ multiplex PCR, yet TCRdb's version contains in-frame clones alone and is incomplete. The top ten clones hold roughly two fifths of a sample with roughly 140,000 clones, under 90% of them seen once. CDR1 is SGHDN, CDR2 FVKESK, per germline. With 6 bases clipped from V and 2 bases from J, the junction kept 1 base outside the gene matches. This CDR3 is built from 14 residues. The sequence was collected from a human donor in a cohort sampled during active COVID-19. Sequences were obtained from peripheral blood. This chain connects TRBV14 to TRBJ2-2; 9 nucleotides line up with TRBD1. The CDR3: CASRDRGNTGELFF. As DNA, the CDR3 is TGTGCCAGCAGGGACAGGGGCAACACCGGGGAGCTGTTTTTT.